These 18 T cell receptor beta chains were all obtained from the same sample, sequenced in a study of T cell changes during pregnancy in multiple sclerosis. Profiling relied on immunoSEQ multiplex PCR, and the TCRdb table lists in-frame clones only, not all of them. The data show 45,000 to 50,000 clones, around nine tenths seen once. The source was CD4+ T cells from peripheral blood mononuclear cells, collected in the second trimester of pregnancy. These receptors all come from a female donor in good health, enrolled as a control in a pregnancy study.

The chain carries TRBV7-2 and TRBJ2-1; unclear D gene. CDR3 length: 14 amino acids. Trimming removed 4 bases from V and 0 bases from J, with 7 bases in between. Germline V CDR1 and CDR2: SGHTA, FQGNSA. DNA of the CDR3: TGTGCCAGCAGCTCGTCGAGCTCCTACAATGAGCAGTTCTTC. This codes for CASSSSSSYNEQFF.

V and J are TRBV20-1 and TRBJ2-4, with a tentative D call TRBD1 (7 bases). Germline V gene lookup returns CDR1 DFQATT and CDR2 SNEGSKA (reference sequence). This CDR3 is built from 11 residues. Trimming removed 5 bases from V and 13 bases from J, with 15 bases in between. The CDR3 loop is CSAYQGGRQYF. DNA for the CDR3: TGCAGTGCTTACCAGGGGGGACGACAGTACTTC.

This clone was seen just once. This rearrangement joins TRBV11-3 to TRBJ1-1, with 7 bases fitting TRBD1. V shed 0 bases, J shed 8 bases, and the junction held 6 bases outside the gene matches. The CDR3 covers 14 residues. Germline CDR1 and CDR2: SGHNT and YENEEA. CDR3 in amino acids: CASSLDRRTGEAFF. The CDR3 bases are TGTGCCAGCAGCTTAGATCGGCGGACAGGAGAAGCTTTCTTT. The full variable domain, in which reference TRBV11-3 and TRBJ1-1 provide the parts outside the CDR3, is EAGVVQSPRYKIIEKKQPVAFWCNPISGHNTLYWYLQNLGQGPELLIRYENEEAVDDSQLPKDRFSAERLKGVDSTLKIQPAELGDSAVYLCASSLDRRTGEAFFGQGTRLTVV.

This clone was seen only once. V is TRBV5-1 and J is TRBJ1-2; D remains unclear. Germline CDR1 is SGHRS and CDR2 is YFSETQ. With 4 bases removed from V and 8 bases from J, the gap between germline ends came to 21 bases. This CDR3 comprises 15 residues. CDR3 amino acids: CASSAVTAGSRGYTF. The DNA for the CDR3 is TGCGCCAGCAGCGCGGTGACGGCGGGGTCTAGAGGCTACACCTTC.

This chain connects TRBV11-3 to TRBJ2-5; 13 bases agree with TRBD2. The J segment lost 5 bases and the V segment lost 4 bases, leaving 7 bases of the junction unmatched. Looked up from germline, CDR1 is SGHNT and CDR2 is YENEEA. The CDR3 sequence is 16 residues long. CDR3 sequence: CASSSGTSGEYETQYF. The CDR3 nucleotides are TGTGCCAGCAGCTCCGGGACTAGCGGGGAATACGAGACCCAGTACTTC.

This sequence joins TRBV5-1 and TRBJ2-2; 14 positions agree with TRBD2. Looked up from germline, CDR1 is SGHRS and CDR2 is YFSETQ. J was trimmed by 0 bases and V by 4 bases; bases with no gene match: 11. The CDR3 extends over 20 amino acids. The CDR3 sequence: CASSRRPGLAGETNTGELFF. In DNA form, the CDR3 reads TGCGCCAGCAGCCGAAGACCGGGACTAGCGGGGGAAACGAACACCGGGGAGCTGTTTTTT.

The chain uses TRBV18 and TRBJ2-3; D remains ambiguous. This CDR3 is 15 amino acids long. Germline loops: CDR1 KGHSH, CDR2 LQKENI. V lost 6 bases and J lost 2, with 15 bases in between. DNA of the CDR3: TGTGCCAGCTCTCCCTACGCGGAAACCACAGATACGCAGTATTTT. It yields the protein CASSPYAETTDTQYF.

The chain has TRBV9 and TRBJ1-2; TRBD1 matches 11 bases. The CDR3 consists of 15 residues. CDR1 and CDR2 from the germline V gene are SGDLS and YYNGEE. Trimming at V came to 3 bases and at J to 8 bases, leaving 9 bases not matched to a gene. The CDR3 DNA reads as TGTGCCAGCAGCGGAGACGGGACAGGGGGTTCGGGCTACACCTTC. Its protein is CASSGDGTGGSGYTF.

The gene calls are TRBV30 and TRBJ1-5, with 7 nucleotides matching TRBD1. Per germline, CDR1 GTSNPN and CDR2 SVGIG (reference sequence). With 5 bases clipped from V and 3 bases from J, the junction kept 4 bases outside the gene matches. This CDR3 has 13 amino acids. The CDR3 loop reads CAWAGQINQPQHF. CDR3 coding DNA: TGTGCCTGGGCGGGACAGATCAATCAGCCCCAGCATTTT.

J is TRBJ2-7 and V is TRBV2; TRBD1 agrees at 9 bases. Germline V CDR1 and CDR2: SNHLY, FYNNEI. V gave up 5 bases and J gave up 5 bases; unmatched junction bases: 10. The CDR3 length is 15 residues. The CDR3 here is CASSRDRVDGNEQYF. The CDR3 nucleotides read TGTGCCAGCAGTCGGGACAGGGTGGACGGGAACGAGCAGTACTTC.

This chain uses TRBV7-2 with TRBJ2-5; 12 nucleotides line up with TRBD2. The CDR3 extends over 17 amino acids. After removal of 5 bases from V and 4 bases from J, the junction contained 11 bases not matched to a gene. The germline V gene encodes CDR1 SGHTA and CDR2 FQGNSA. The CDR3 is CASSPGLAGLRPETQYF. The CDR3 coding sequence is TGTGCCAGCAGCCCGGGACTAGCGGGCCTACGCCCAGAGACCCAGTACTTC.

The genes are TRBV15 and TRBJ1-1; tentative D call: TRBD1 (5 bases). From germline, CDR1 is LNHNV and CDR2 YYDKDF (reference sequence). V shed 8 bases and J shed 0 bases, with 13 bases lying between them. The CDR3 loop spans 14 amino acids. The CDR3 here is CATGADTLNTEAFF. CDR3 bases: TGTGCCACCGGGGCGGACACCTTGAACACTGAAGCTTTCTTT.

The CDR3 reads CASSQVTTGGTDTQYF. CDR3 coding DNA: TGTGCCAGCAGCCAAGTTACAACAGGGGGCACAGATACGCAGTATTTT. V and J are TRBV14 and TRBJ2-3; 7 bases fit TRBD1. Germline CDR1 reads SGHDN; CDR2 reads FVKESK. Unmatched junction bases numbered 5, after V lost 1 base and J lost 1 base. This CDR3 comprises 16 residues.

This clone was counted once. J is TRBJ1-2 and V is TRBV5-5; possible D gene TRBD1, 5 bases. Germline V gene data show CDR1 as SGHKS and CDR2 as YYEKEE (reference sequence). V shed 4 bases and J shed 4 bases, with 14 bases lying between them. The CDR3 spans 14 residues. CDR3 coding DNA: TGTGCCAGCAGCCCCCCGGTCGACAGCTATGGCTACACCTTC. It translates to CASSPPVDSYGYTF.

V usage is TRBV5-1 and J usage is TRBJ2-5, with TRBD2 matching over 8 bases. Per the germline V gene, CDR1 is SGHRS and CDR2 is YFSETQ. The CDR3 sequence is 14 residues long. Losses at the gene ends were 5 bases for V and 3 bases for J; bases not matched to a gene: 6. The DNA for the CDR3 is TGCGCCAGCAGGACCGGGGGGGGCGAAGAGACCCAGTACTTC. It translates to CASRTGGGEETQYF.

The chain recombines TRBV5-6 with TRBJ1-1; 8 positions match TRBD1. Per the germline V gene, CDR1 is SGHDT and CDR2 is YYEEEE. The CDR3 loop spans 15 amino acids. V lost 3 bases to trimming and J lost 4 bases; unmatched junction nucleotides: 8. The DNA of the CDR3 is TGTGCCAGCAGCTGGGCTGGGGGACAGGCCACTGAAGCTTTCTTT. Amino acid sequence: CASSWAGGQATEAFF.

The chain combines TRBV27 with TRBJ1-1; 7 bases are shared with TRBD1. From germline, CDR1 is MNHEY and CDR2 SMNVEV (reference sequence). The CDR3 sequence is 14 residues long. V was pared by 4 bases and J by 3 bases, with 5 bases of the junction left unmatched. In DNA form, the CDR3 reads TGTGCCAGCAGTTACAGGGGCCGGGACACTGAAGCTTTCTTT. Its translation is CASSYRGRDTEAFF.

In its sample, this clone was seen once. The chain recombines TRBV9 with TRBJ1-3; 7 bases are a match to TRBD1. V gave up 3 bases and J gave up 0 bases; unmatched junction bases: 3. The V gene's germline CDR1 is SGDLS and CDR2 YYNGEE. The CDR3 is 15 amino acids. The CDR3: CASSEGQSSGNTIYF. Here the CDR3 DNA reads TGTGCCAGCAGCGAGGGACAGAGCTCTGGAAACACCATATATTTT.